One and the same sample provided the 4 T cell receptor beta chains below, sequenced in a study of T cell responses to AZD1222 COVID-19 vaccine. The table came from immunoSEQ multiplex PCR; TCRdb's copy has only in-frame clones and leaves some out. The sample contains approximately 120,000 clones, about 90% of which appear only once. Sequences were derived from peripheral blood, sampled on day 0 of AZD1222 vaccination. Receptors were obtained from an adult in good health.

J is TRBJ2-1 and V is TRBV19; D unresolved. CDR1 and CDR2 (germline): LNHDA, SQIVND (reference sequence). This CDR3 has 13 residues. V was cut by 6 bases and J by 8 bases, with 14 bases left in between. DNA for the CDR3: TGTGCCAGTAGACTGATCCCGCGTCATGAGCAGTTCTTC. As protein: CASRLIPRHEQFF.

The J gene is TRBJ1-1, the V gene TRBV6-1; possible D gene TRBD1, 6 bases. This CDR3 region has 14 residues. Germline V CDR1 and CDR2: MNHNS, SASEGT. V lost 2 bases to trimming and J lost 4 bases, with 11 bases between them. The CDR3 DNA reads TGTGCCAGCAGTGAAAACAGGGTACTCACTGAAGCTTTCTTT. Encoded protein: CASSENRVLTEAFF.

The chain uses TRBV29-1 and TRBJ1-6; 8 bases align to TRBD1. Germline loops: CDR1 SQVTM, CDR2 ANQGSEA. The CDR3 covers 13 residues. CDR3 protein: CAGGQDNYSPLHF. The DNA of the CDR3 is TGCGCGGGGGGACAGGATAATTATTCACCCCTCCACTTT.

This rearrangement joins TRBV7-8 to TRBJ2-7; 9 bases line up with TRBD2. Unmatched junction bases numbered 7, after V lost 5 bases and J lost 5 bases. The CDR3 sequence is 14 residues long. Per germline, CDR1 SGHVS and CDR2 FQNEAQ. The DNA of the CDR3 is TGTGCCAGCAGCCCCGATAGCGGGAGCGACGAGCAGTACTTC. Translation gives CASSPDSGSDEQYF.